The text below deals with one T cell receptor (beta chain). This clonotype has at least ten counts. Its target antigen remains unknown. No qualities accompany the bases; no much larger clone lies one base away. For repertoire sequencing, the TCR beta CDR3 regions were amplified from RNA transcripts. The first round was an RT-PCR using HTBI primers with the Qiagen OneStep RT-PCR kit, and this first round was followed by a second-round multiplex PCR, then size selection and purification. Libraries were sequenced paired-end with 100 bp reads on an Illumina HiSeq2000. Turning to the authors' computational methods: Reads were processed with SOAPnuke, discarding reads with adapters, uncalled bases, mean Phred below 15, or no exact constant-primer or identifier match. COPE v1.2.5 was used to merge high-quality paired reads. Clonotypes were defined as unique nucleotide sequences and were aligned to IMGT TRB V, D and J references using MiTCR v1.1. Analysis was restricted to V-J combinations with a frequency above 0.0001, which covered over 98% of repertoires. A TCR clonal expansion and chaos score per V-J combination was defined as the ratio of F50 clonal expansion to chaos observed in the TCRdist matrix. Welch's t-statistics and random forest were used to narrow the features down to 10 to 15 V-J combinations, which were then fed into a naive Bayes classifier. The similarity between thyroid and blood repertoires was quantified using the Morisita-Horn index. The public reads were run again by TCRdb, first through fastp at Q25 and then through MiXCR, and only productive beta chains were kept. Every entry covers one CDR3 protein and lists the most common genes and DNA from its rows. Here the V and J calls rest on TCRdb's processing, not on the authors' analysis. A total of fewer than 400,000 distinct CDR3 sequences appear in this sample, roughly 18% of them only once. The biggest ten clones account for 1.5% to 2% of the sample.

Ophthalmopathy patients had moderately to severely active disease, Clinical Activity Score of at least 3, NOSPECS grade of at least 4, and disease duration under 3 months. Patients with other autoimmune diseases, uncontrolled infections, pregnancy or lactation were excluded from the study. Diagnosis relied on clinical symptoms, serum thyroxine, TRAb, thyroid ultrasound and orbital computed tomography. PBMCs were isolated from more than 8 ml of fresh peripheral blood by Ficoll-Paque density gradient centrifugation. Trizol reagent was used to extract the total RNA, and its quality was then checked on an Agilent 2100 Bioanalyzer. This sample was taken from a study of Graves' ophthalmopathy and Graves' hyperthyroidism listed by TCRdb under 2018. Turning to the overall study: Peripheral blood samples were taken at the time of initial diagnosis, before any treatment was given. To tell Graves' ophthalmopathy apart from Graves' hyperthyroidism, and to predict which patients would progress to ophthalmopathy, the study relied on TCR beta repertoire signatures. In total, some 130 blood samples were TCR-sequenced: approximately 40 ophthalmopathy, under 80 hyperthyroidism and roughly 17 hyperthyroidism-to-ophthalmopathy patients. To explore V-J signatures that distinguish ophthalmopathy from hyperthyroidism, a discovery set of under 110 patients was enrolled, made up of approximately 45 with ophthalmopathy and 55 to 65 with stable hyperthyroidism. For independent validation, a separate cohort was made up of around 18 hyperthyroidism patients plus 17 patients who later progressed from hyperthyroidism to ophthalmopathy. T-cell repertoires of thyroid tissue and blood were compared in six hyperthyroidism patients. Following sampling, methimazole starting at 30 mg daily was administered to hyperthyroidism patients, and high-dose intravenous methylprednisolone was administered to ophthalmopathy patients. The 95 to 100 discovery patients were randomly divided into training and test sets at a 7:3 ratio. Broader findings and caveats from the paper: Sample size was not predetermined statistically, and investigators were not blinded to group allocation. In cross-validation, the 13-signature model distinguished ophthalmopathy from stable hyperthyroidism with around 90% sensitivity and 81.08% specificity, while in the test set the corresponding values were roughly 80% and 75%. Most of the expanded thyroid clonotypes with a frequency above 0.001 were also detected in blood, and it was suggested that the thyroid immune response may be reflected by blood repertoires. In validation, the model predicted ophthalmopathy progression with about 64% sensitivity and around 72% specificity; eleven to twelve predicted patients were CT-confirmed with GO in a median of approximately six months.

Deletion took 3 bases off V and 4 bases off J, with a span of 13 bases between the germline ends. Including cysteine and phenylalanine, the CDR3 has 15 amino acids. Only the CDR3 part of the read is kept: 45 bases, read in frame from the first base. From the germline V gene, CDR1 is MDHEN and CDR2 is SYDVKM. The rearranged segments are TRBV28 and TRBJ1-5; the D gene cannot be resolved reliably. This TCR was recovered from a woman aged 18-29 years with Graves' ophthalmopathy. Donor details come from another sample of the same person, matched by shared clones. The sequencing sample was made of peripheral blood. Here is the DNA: TGTGCCAGCAGTTTTCAGGCTGAGGGTAATCAGCCCCAGCATTTT. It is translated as CASSFQAEGNQPQHF.